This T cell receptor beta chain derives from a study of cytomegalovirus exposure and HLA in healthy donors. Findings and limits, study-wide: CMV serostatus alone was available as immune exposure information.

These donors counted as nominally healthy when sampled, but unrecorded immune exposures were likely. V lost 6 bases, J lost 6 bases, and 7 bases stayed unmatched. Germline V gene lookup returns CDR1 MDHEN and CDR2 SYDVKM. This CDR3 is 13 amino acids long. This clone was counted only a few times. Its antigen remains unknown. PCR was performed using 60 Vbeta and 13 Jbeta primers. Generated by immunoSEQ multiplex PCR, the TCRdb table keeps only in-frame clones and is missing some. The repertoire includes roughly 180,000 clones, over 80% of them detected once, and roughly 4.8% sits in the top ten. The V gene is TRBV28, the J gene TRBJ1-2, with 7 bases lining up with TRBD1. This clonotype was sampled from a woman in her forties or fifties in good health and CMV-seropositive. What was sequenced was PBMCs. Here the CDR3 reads CASSSDRVDGYTF. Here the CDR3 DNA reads TGTGCCAGCAGCTCCGACAGGGTGGATGGCTACACCTTC.